Below, 5 T cell receptor beta chains from the same sample are listed, as sequenced in a study of shared clonotypes between healthy human individuals (dated by TCRdb to 2020 to 2022). Libraries came from the immunoSEQ multiplex PCR assay. Held by TCRdb, this immuneACCESS table contains in-frame sequences only and omits some clones. Under half of the omission traces to an unresolved V gene where checked; the cause of the rest is unknown. The table for this sample lists 800,000 to 950,000 clones; just over 95% of them were counted only once. About 0.25% of the sample goes to the ten largest clones. CD8 naive samples were obtained by positive selection for CCR7 among CD45RO-negative cells, yielding a CD45RA+CCR7+ population from which TemRA cells were excluded. Material: naive CD8+ T cells sorted from blood. What the cell subset or site label conveys for this sample: CD45RA+CCR7+. These TCRs come from a man in his thirties or forties in good health.

The V and J genes are TRBV18 and TRBJ2-3; 7 nucleotides match TRBD2. CDR1 and CDR2 (germline): KGHSH, LQKENI. This CDR3 comprises 16 residues. Trimming took 5 bases from V and 1 from J; bases not matched to a gene: 9. The CDR3 DNA follows: TGTGCCAGCTCATATCCGCGCGGGAGAGGCACAGATACGCAGTATTTT. Its protein product is CASSYPRGRGTDTQYF.

V and J are TRBV6-5 and TRBJ2-2; the D gene is possibly TRBD1 (7 bases). The V gene's germline CDR1 is MNHEY and CDR2 SVGAGI. The ends were cut back, 6 bases at V and 5 bases at J, with 16 bases in the middle. The CDR3 is 15 residues long. The CDR3 sequence: CASRTSTGTTGELFF. The CDR3 DNA follows: TGTGCCAGCAGGACCTCGACAGGGACTACCGGGGAGCTGTTTTTT.

This clone was observed once. Other DNA sequences in this sample translate to the same CDR3. V usage is TRBV6-6 and J usage is TRBJ2-7; D is unclear. The germline V and J ends were trimmed by 6 bases and 2 bases, with 5 bases remaining between them. This CDR3 is 11 amino acids long. The germline CDR1 and CDR2 sequences are MNHNY and SVGAGI (reference sequence). This chain's CDR3 is CASSPAYEQYF. The CDR3 DNA sequence: TGTGCCAGCAGCCCGGCCTACGAGCAGTACTTC.

The chain employs TRBV27 and TRBJ2-1; D not certain. Trimming removed 4 bases from V and 10 bases from J, with 11 bases in between. The CDR3 consists of 12 residues. Germline lookup yields CDR1 MNHEY and CDR2 SMNVEV (reference sequence). As DNA, the CDR3 is TGTGCCAGCAGTTCAAGACCTAAGGAGCAGTTCTTC. Translated, it gives CASSSRPKEQFF.

The chain has TRBV15 and TRBJ1-5; D is unresolved. V gave up 2 bases and J gave up 0 bases, with 8 bases separating them. The germline V gene has CDR1 LNHNV and CDR2 YYDKDF (reference sequence). This CDR3 has 15 amino acids. The DNA for the CDR3 is TGTGCCACCAGCAGATACCGGGATAGCAATCAGCCCCAGCATTTT. This codes for CATSRYRDSNQPQHF.